This section outlines one T cell receptor beta chain sequence together with its context. The method was immunoSEQ multiplex PCR; TCRdb's version includes in-frame clones alone and lacks a portion of them. The table records some 110,000 clones, over 90% of them present only once. The length of the CDR3 is 13 residues. Germline loops: CDR1 MNHEY, CDR2 SVGAGI. With 8 bases clipped from V and 0 bases from J, the junction kept 2 bases outside the gene matches. This sample was taken from a study of control samples from healthy donors and cancer patients. This clonotype was obtained from a man aged 25 to 45 in good health. The genes are TRBV6-5 and TRBJ1-1; 8 positions match TRBD1. Sample: blood. CDR3 region: CASLRGLNTEAFF. CDR3 nucleotides: TGTGCCAGCCTCAGGGGGCTGAACACTGAAGCTTTCTTT.